There are a few counts of the clone carrying this T cell receptor (beta chain). These data come from a study of Graves' ophthalmopathy and Graves' hyperthyroidism. Participants with hyperthyroidism, aged 18 to 65, were newly diagnosed with under 2 months' duration. The germline CDR1 and CDR2 sequences are WNHNN and SYGVQD (reference sequence). The germline V and J ends were trimmed by 1 base and 8 bases, with 12 bases remaining between them. This CDR3 contains 14 residues. Amplification from RNA transcripts yielded the TCR beta CDR3 regions. Second-round multiplex PCR followed a first-round RT-PCR using HTBI primers. Using its own MiXCR run on the multiplex PCR reads, TCRdb lists one record per CDR3 protein. The sample has over a million distinct CDR3 sequences, about two fifths seen once.

The V gene is TRBV10-1, the J gene TRBJ1-3; D call uncertain. The clonotype was recovered from an adult man with Graves' hyperthyroidism. The material sequenced was peripheral blood or thyroid tissue (not recorded which). The CDR3 spells CASSEFPRWDTIYF. The DNA of the CDR3 is TGCGCCAGCAGTGAGTTCCCTCGGTGGGACACCATATATTTT.